The 6 T cell receptor beta chains below were found in one sample sequenced in a study of technical replicates of blood from a handful of donors. Generated by immunoSEQ multiplex PCR, the TCRdb table keeps only in-frame clones and is missing some. The table includes 40,000 to 65,000 clones, 86% detected once. The specimen was PBMCs. The receptors stem from a human donor in good health. Some clones in this sample may be carry-over from other donors' samples.

In its sample, this clone was seen a few times. The chain uses TRBV10-1 and TRBJ1-5; D is uncertain. The germline gives CDR1 WNHNN, CDR2 SYGVQD (reference sequence). Trimming removed 4 bases from V and 0 bases from J, with 10 bases in between. The CDR3 has 15 residues. For the CDR3, the DNA is TGCGCCAGCAGTGGACTGAGGTATAGCAATCAGCCCCAGCATTTT. Its translation: CASSGLRYSNQPQHF.

The chain links TRBV6-6 to TRBJ2-5; TRBD2 agrees at 12 bases. CDR1 and CDR2 (germline): MNHNY, SVGAGI (reference sequence). V gave up 2 bases and J gave up 5 bases; unmatched junction bases: 3. The CDR3 sequence is 15 residues long. This CDR3 is CASSYASGRAETQYF. The CDR3 bases are TGTGCCAGCAGTTACGCTAGCGGGAGGGCCGAGACCCAGTACTTC.

V is TRBV2 and J is TRBJ2-3; D remains ambiguous. Deletions cut 6 bases from V and 6 bases from J, with 10 bases between. The CDR3 runs to 12 residues. Germline lookup yields CDR1 SNHLY and CDR2 FYNNEI. The CDR3 reads CASRISSDTQYF. CDR3 DNA: TGTGCCAGCAGAATTAGCAGCGATACGCAGTATTTT.

On this clone: This CDR3 fails to terminate in the conserved phenylalanine or tryptophan, so it likely reflects a read error. The limits of the CDR3 on the DNA are not certain, so only TCRdb's listed CDR3 is given. The CDR3 reads CASEEREG. The chain links TRBV19 to TRBJ2-7; TRBD2 is the table's D call, not checked against the DNA. Looked up from germline, CDR1 is LNHDA and CDR2 is SQIVND (reference sequence). 8 amino acids form the CDR3, both terminal residues included.

V usage is TRBV5-1 and J usage is TRBJ2-1; D possibly corresponds to TRBD2 (6 bases). V was pared by 4 bases and J by 10 bases, with 15 bases between. Germline CDR1 is SGHRS and CDR2 is YFSETQ. The CDR3 runs 13 residues. CDR3 sequence: CASSPRTGGEQFF. In DNA form, the CDR3 reads TGCGCCAGCAGCCCGCGGACTGGGGGGGAGCAGTTCTTC.

The chain carries TRBV4-1 and TRBJ2-3, with 7 bases aligning to TRBD1. The trim removed 2 bases at V and 4 bases at J, leaving 6 bases unmatched. The CDR3 spans 15 residues. The germline V gene has CDR1 MGHRA and CDR2 YSYEKL. CDR3 in DNA: TGCGCCAGCAGCCAATTCGGGCAGGGGGCAGATACGCAGTATTTT. It yields the protein CASSQFGQGADTQYF.